The text below deals with one TCR beta chain. The antigen it recognizes is unknown. Within one base of it there is no much larger clone, and no base qualities were kept. Counted from cysteine to phenylalanine, this CDR3 has 14 amino acids. The read is trimmed to its CDR3 DNA, 42 bases read in frame from base 1. As encoded in the germline V gene (reference sequence), CDR1 is LNHDA while CDR2 is SQIVND. Cut back by 2 bases and 9 bases, the V and J ends lie 11 bases apart. The sample comes from a study of cytomegalovirus exposure and HLA in healthy donors (TCRdb year 2017). For context, the study as a whole: An earlier analysis of more than 550 of the donors reported approximately 280 Gb of sequence data and 90 million to 120 million unique TCR beta sequences obtained from roughly 170 million T cells. Roughly 300 gigabases of sequencing data and tens of millions of unique TCR sequences were included in an early release covering over 600 HLA-typed donors. The genetic ancestry cluster associated with self-reported Caucasian donors included 70% to 85% of the roughly 360 genotyped donors. The aim of the study was to test whether cataloging public T cell receptors could identify signatures of past pathogen exposure. The study used immunosequencing to profile the T cell repertoires of several hundred subjects and linked those repertoires to cytomegalovirus serostatus. Besides the first cohort of some 670 subjects, a separate validation cohort made up of 120 or so different subjects was used. The study combined high-throughput TCR immunosequencing, statistical association of individual TCRs with disease status, and machine learning to predict cytomegalovirus infection status. A later analysis re-examined previously published TCR beta repertoires from more than 650 donors and added high-resolution HLA genotyping to investigate patterns of TCR occurrence. In the later analysis, no new phenotypic data were used to find candidate immune exposures; instead, reliance was placed on TCR beta sequences and their occurrence across donors. An earlier analysis of several hundred of the donors used high-throughput TCR beta sequencing to judge whether each TCR beta V gene segment behaved as functional or pseudogenic. Alongside the repertoire data, information on donor age, sex, ethnicity and CMV serostatus was compiled. In a later genetic analysis, genome-wide SNP genotypes for about 65% of the roughly 700 donors were used, and that subset was treated as a discovery cohort. Every discovery cohort repertoire had been produced on one sequencing platform. Class I and class II HLA loci were covered by the typing at four-digit resolution. Typing coverage varied by locus: about 620-630 donors for A, B, C, DRB1 and DQB1; roughly 500 for DQA1; around 610 for DPA1; 450 to 480 for DPB1. Roughly 5 DR-DQ haplotypes were treated as single units for association and clustering because of strong linkage in the cohort. Across roughly 420 genotyped donors of the cohort, an average of about 220,000 unique TCR beta nucleotide sequences per donor were sequenced, and 15% to 20% of those sequences were non-productive. What the work shows at the level of the full study, not this receptor alone: Because HLA typing was missing for some donors at each locus, association tests included only the typed subset. A further reported finding was that TCR beta sequences accurately predicted the HLA-A and HLA-B alleles for most subjects in the first cohort. A few of the identified cytomegalovirus-associated TCR beta chains were confirmed in vitro to be specific for cytomegalovirus antigens. According to a later analysis, TCR association rates differed among HLA loci, with DRB1 alleles showing the most associated TCRs and HLA-C alleles showing the fewest. In an earlier analysis of some 500 of the donors, most TCR beta V segments appeared in productive rearrangements about 87% or about 30% of the time, broadly matching IMGT annotations. Assigning TCR associations to individual alleles was difficult when HLA alleles, especially DR and DQ, strongly co-occurred. A later genetic analysis associated a missense DCLRE1C variant with V-gene and J-gene trimming of TCR beta chains, and an independent cohort replicated the association. At a false discovery rate of 0.05, a later analysis linked fewer than 20,000 TCR beta sequences to specific HLA alleles. Most CMV-associated TCR beta chains appeared to be HLA-restricted in a later analysis, and the HLA associations seemed to be driven largely by CMV exposure. Linkage disequilibrium might explain the correlated functional status among segregating V segments, but an unknown experimental factor could not be excluded. Some IMGT-functional V segments, including TRBV6-2 and TRBV6-3, could not be distinguished by the 87-base-pair reads and were therefore excluded. A cluster of highly shared sequence variants was judged likely to represent a technical artifact of the sequencing pipeline. The classifier was reported to diagnose cytomegalovirus status with high specificity and sensitivity in both the original and validation cohorts. The study gave a list of around 170 TCR beta chains associated with cytomegalovirus. In this cohort, only TCR beta chains were sequenced, and detectable features were limited by the absence of alpha or paired-chain data. The earlier analysis of about 600 of the donors excluded about 16 rarely observed V segments, including chromosome 9 orphons, because counts were too low. For the cohort, immune exposure information was limited to CMV serostatus. In a later analysis, HLA-associated TCR beta chains were found to be more clonally expanded and to have lower generation probabilities than equally common non-associated chains. A later genetic analysis reported fewer N-insertions in productive TCRs among donors in an Asian-associated ancestry cluster than the roughly 700-donor mean. The authors suggested that the approach could potentially be generalized to other disease states and immunological phenotypes. Sequencing depth was assumed to be roughly uniform across donors in the presence/absence analyses, though that assumption may not hold. While some public TCRs were present in many individuals, most TCR sequences turned up only very rarely across donors. A later analysis reported that several top co-occurrence clusters appeared linked to parvovirus B19, influenza, CMV and Epstein-Barr virus.

The library was produced with the immunoSEQ multiplex PCR assay. A mixture of 60 forward primers for TCR Vbeta segments and 13 reverse primers for TCR Jbeta segments was used in the multiplex PCR. Amplification of the CDR3 region of rearranged TCR beta genes was performed with a multiplex PCR assay on genomic DNA. The Illumina HiSeq System was used to sequence the amplified TCR beta libraries as 87-base-pair reads. On the study's bioinformatics: Across the 670 or so repertoires, a later analysis counted roughly 84 million unique TCR beta chains, around 11 million of which were shared by at least two donors. To remove PCR and sequencing errors, raw reads were error-corrected and collapsed into unique sequences using a nearest-neighbor algorithm that merged closely related sequences. Alignment of CDR3 sequences to IMGT reference sequences was used to assign V, D and J gene segments. Each retained sequence needed at least a six-nucleotide match to both a V gene segment and a J gene segment. A rearrangement was called productive if the CDR3 had no stop codons and remained in frame with V and J, and every other rearrangement was called non-productive. Following IMGT convention, CDR3 was defined as the stretch from the second conserved V-encoded cysteine to the conserved J-encoded phenylalanine. The earlier analysis of 587 of the donors excluded sequences that lacked an unambiguous match to a single V gene segment. In an earlier analysis of several hundred of the donors, V segments were called functional above 56.7% productive rearrangements and were called segregating when the between-donor standard deviation exceeded 5%. A statistical classification framework was developed to diagnose cytomegalovirus status using the catalog of TCR beta chain sequences. V and J gene assignment, in a later analysis, came from comparing TCR nucleotide sequences with IMGT/GENE-DB human TR gene sequences. Using the TCRdist pipeline, a later analysis assigned CDR3 sequences along with most-parsimonious VDJ recombination scenarios. In a later analysis, every TCR beta chain was defined by the combination of its CDR3 amino acid sequence and its V-gene family, and reads without a unique V-gene family were dropped. In a later analysis, approximately 590 highly shared, low-generation-probability nucleotide sequences were removed to address suspected cross-contamination and a sequencing artifact. A later analysis calculated a clonal expansion index for each public chain from normalized within-repertoire ranks of inferred template counts. Generation probabilities in a later analysis came from a VDJ recombination model fitted to out-of-frame rearrangements, and those results were checked against IGoR. Hypergeometric tests were used in a later analysis to score TCR-TCR, TCR-HLA and TCR-CMV co-occurrence, with a repertoire-size bias correction applied to the TCR pairs. In a later analysis, false discovery rates were estimated by permuting HLA or CMV assignments 20 times. In a later analysis, co-occurring TCRs were grouped with DBSCAN, and TCRdist sequence similarity was added when clustering was performed within HLA-allele-positive subsets. For co-occurrence clustering, repertoires with fewer than 30,000 or more than 120,000 public chains were excluded, along with roughly 5 repertoires with anomalous nucleotide sharing. TCRdb's version of the immuneACCESS table is confined to in-frame rearrangements and falls short of the full clone set. An unresolved V gene accounts for under half of the shortfall where checked; the remainder is of unknown origin. V, J and clone size were drawn from that table, and D and trimming were deduced from the DNA. This sample is represented by fewer than 250,000 clones; about 76% of them were singletons. The top ten clonotypes cover 1.6% of the sample.

In total, 630 or so healthy bone marrow donors made up the cohort. All cohort members were sampled while nominally healthy, although unrecorded immune exposures were likely present. The donor was CMV seronegative and was included in the group of about 350 seronegative cohort members. A peripheral blood sample was provided by each donor, and peripheral blood mononuclear cells were used for TCR beta sequencing. Genomic DNA extraction from the blood cell samples was performed with the Qiagen DNeasy Blood Extraction Kit. The sample consisted of PBMCs. This receptor chain uses TRBV19 and TRBJ1-6, with TRBD1 as a weak D call on 5 bases. This sequence was found in a woman aged 45-65 years in good health and CMV-seronegative. Here the CDR3 is given as CASSIRGQGSPLHF. At the DNA level, the sequence is TGTGCCAGTAGTATAAGGGGCCAAGGTTCACCCCTCCACTTT.